The entry below describes one T cell receptor beta chain. Its antigen is not known. The CDR3 has 17 residues. CDR1 and CDR2 (germline): MGHRA, YSYEKL. Trimming removed 4 bases at V and 0 bases at J, with 16 bases between. The sample comes from a study of response to subunit inactivated influenza vaccine. Study-wide results and caveats: With each seasonal influenza vaccination, the authors suggested, few new T cells are recruited.

MiXCR, applied by TCRdb to the RT-PCR reads, yields one record per CDR3 protein. The repertoire holds about 570,000 distinct CDR3 sequences, with over 9% as singletons. These data were likewise used in another study, on T cells expressing NK-cell markers. That investigation notes: For TCR beta, cDNA was produced by 5'RACE template switching with UMIs. It remained uncertain whether the expanded NKG2C+ T cell clones were specific for HCMV antigens.

This specimen was PBMCs from blood, taken on the day of vaccination. This clonotype was sampled from a man in his fifties who received an inactivated influenza vaccine. The chain uses TRBV4-1 and TRBJ2-1, with D unclear. CDR3 sequence reads: CASSPRFLDHSYNEQFF. DNA for the CDR3: TGCGCCAGCAGCCCCCGTTTCCTAGACCACTCCTACAATGAGCAGTTCTTC.